The sequence of this T cell receptor beta chain was determined in a study of T cell responses to AZD1222 COVID-19 vaccine. V shed 6 bases, J shed 10 bases, and the junction held 6 bases outside the gene matches. CDR3 length: 14 residues. Germline V gives CDR1 ENHRY, CDR2 SYGVKD. Produced via immunoSEQ multiplex PCR; TCRdb's table is partial and in-frame only. The sample holds some 150,000 clones, about 95% seen once. The sequenced sample was peripheral blood, obtained on day 0 of AZD1222 vaccination. This sequence originates from an adult in good health. The chain recombines TRBV10-3 with TRBJ1-6, with 10 bases lining up with TRBD1. Written as DNA, the CDR3 is TGTGCCATCAGAGCTGGACAGGGGGAATCACCCCTCCACTTT. Translated, it gives CAIRAGQGESPLHF.